The 8 T cell receptor beta chains below come from one sample, sequenced in a study of long-term antiretroviral therapy in people with HIV. Sequencing relied on immunoSEQ assay v3.0, run at survey level. Libraries were prepared by immunoSEQ multiplex PCR; TCRdb keeps only in-frame clonotypes and omits some of them. The profile covers fewer than 35,000 clones, with roughly 85% appearing a single time and 3.5% to 5.5% taken by the ten largest. The sequencing used unsorted PBMCs, collected roughly 3.3 years after starting antiretroviral therapy. All receptors come from a man aged 18 to 29 with HIV.

The chain combines TRBV27 with TRBJ1-1, with a possible D match to TRBD1 (5 bases). V shed 3 bases and J shed 10 bases, with 15 bases lying between them. Germline lookup yields CDR1 MNHEY and CDR2 SMNVEV (reference sequence). The CDR3 covers 13 residues. The CDR3 nucleotides read TGTGCCAGCAGTTTCGAATCAGGGACCGGAGCTTTCTTT. This gives the protein CASSFESGTGAFF.

This sequence joins TRBV7-9 and TRBJ2-5; D gene ambiguous. CDR1 and CDR2 from the germline V gene are SEHNR and FQNEAQ (reference sequence). Trimming cost V 5 bases and J 4 bases, with 14 bases left between them. There are 14 residues in the CDR3. In DNA, the CDR3 is TGTGCCAGCAGCCTCCCCGTCCCCCCAGAGACCCAGTACTTC. Translation: CASSLPVPPETQYF. The full variable domain, completed using reference TRBV7-9 and TRBJ2-5, is DTGVSQNPRHKITKRGQNVTFRCDPISEHNRLYWYRQTLGQGPEFLTYFQNEAQLEKSRLLSDRFSAERPKGSFSTLEIQRTEQGDSAMYLCASSLPVPPETQYFGPGTRLLVL.

The chain joins TRBV6-1 to TRBJ2-3; 8 positions agree with TRBD2. This CDR3 is 14 amino acids long. V lost 8 bases, J lost 4 bases, and 8 bases stayed unmatched. The V gene's germline CDR1 is MNHNS and CDR2 SASEGT. The CDR3: CASASGSVSDTQYF. The DNA of the CDR3 is TGTGCCAGCGCAAGCGGGAGCGTCTCAGATACGCAGTATTTT.

This clone was detected once. V and J are TRBV13 and TRBJ2-7, with D unclear. The CDR3 is 13 amino acids. CDR1 is PRHDT, CDR2 FYEKMQ, per germline (reference sequence). Trimming left V 5 bases short and J 4 bases short, with 12 bases between. The DNA for the CDR3 is TGTGCCAGCAGCCCTAGATCCTTTTACGAGCAGTACTTC. Translation: CASSPRSFYEQYF.

This chain connects TRBV5-1 to TRBJ1-1; 7 bases map to TRBD1. V gave up 2 bases and J gave up 0 bases; unmatched junction bases: 4. CDR1 is SGHRS, CDR2 YFSETQ, per germline. The CDR3 is 15 amino acids. CDR3 sequence: CASSFQGGMNTEAFF. The CDR3, as DNA: TGCGCCAGCAGCTTCCAGGGGGGAATGAACACTGAAGCTTTCTTT.

This chain joins TRBV4-3 and TRBJ1-1; the match to TRBD1 covers 7 bases. Germline values: CDR1 LGHNA, CDR2 YSLEER. V lost 0 bases, J lost 4 bases, and 2 bases stayed unmatched. The CDR3 spans 14 residues. The CDR3 DNA follows: TGCGCCAGCAGCCAAGACAGGGGGGTCACTGAAGCTTTCTTT. It encodes CASSQDRGVTEAFF.

V and J are TRBV25-1 and TRBJ1-3, with D uncertain. Trimming removed 6 bases at V and 0 bases at J, with 9 bases between. This CDR3 contains 14 residues. The germline gives CDR1 MGHDK, CDR2 SYGVNS. The CDR3 DNA sequence: TGTGCCAGCAGCCTCGGGAGCTCTGGAAACACCATATATTTT. Its protein is CASSLGSSGNTIYF.

The chain is built from TRBV5-6 and TRBJ1-1; the D gene is possibly TRBD1 (5 bases). This CDR3 contains 12 residues. Germline CDR1 reads SGHDT; CDR2 reads YYEEEE. Trimming took 3 bases from V and 6 from J, leaving 9 bases between them. In DNA form, the CDR3 reads TGTGCCAGCAGCTCAGGGCTCTCTGAAGCTTTCTTT. Translation: CASSSGLSEAFF.